The 7 T cell receptor beta chains below come from one sample, sequenced in a study of T cell responses to AZD1222 COVID-19 vaccine. The protocol was immunoSEQ multiplex PCR, while the TCRdb copy is restricted to in-frame clones and leaves out a portion. There are fewer than 200,000 clones in the sample; around nine tenths occur only once, and more than 9% lies in the top ten. The sample was peripheral blood, taken 28 days after the second AZD1222 dose. These receptor sequences come from an adult who received the AZD1222 COVID-19 vaccine.

This clone was recorded only once. The chain carries TRBV9 and TRBJ2-3; D is possibly TRBD1 or TRBD2 (5 bases each). The germline V gene encodes CDR1 SGDLS and CDR2 YYNGEE. Trimming cost V 4 bases and J 5 bases, with 20 bases left between them. CDR3 size: 16 residues. The CDR3 nucleotides are TGTGCCAGCAGCCCACATTCGGGACCCGTCTTAGATACGCAGTATTTT. Translated, it gives CASSPHSGPVLDTQYF.

The V gene is TRBV21-1, the J gene TRBJ1-2. TRBV21-1 is labeled a pseudogene. The CDR3 extends over 19 amino acids. The CDR3 here is CASRKTNPGPVGGNYGYTF. The CDR3 coding sequence is TGTGCCAGCAGAAAGACGAACCCGGGACCAGTAGGAGGTAACTATGGCTACACCTTC.

The genes are TRBV15 and TRBJ2-3; 10 positions agree with TRBD2. Losses at the gene ends were 4 bases for V and 2 bases for J; bases not matched to a gene: 6. The CDR3 is made up of 16 amino acids. Germline V gene sequence: CDR1 LNHNV, CDR2 YYDKDF (reference sequence). The chain's CDR3 is CATSTPAGGLTDTQYF. In nucleotides, the CDR3 is TGTGCCACCAGCACACCAGCGGGGGGGCTCACAGATACGCAGTATTTT. The full variable domain, with the rest looked up from reference TRBV15 and TRBJ2-3, is DAMVIQNPRYQVTQFGKPVTLSCSQTLNHNVMYWYQQKSSQAPKLLFHYYDKDFNNEADTPDNFQSRRPNTSFCFLDIRSPGLGDTAMYLCATSTPAGGLTDTQYFGPGTRLTVL.

J is TRBJ2-7 and V is TRBV7-2; 9 bases match TRBD1. V shed 2 bases, J shed 5 bases, and the junction held 4 bases outside the gene matches. The germline V gene has CDR1 SGHTA and CDR2 FQGNSA. The CDR3 extends over 14 amino acids. CDR3 region: CASSLRTGAHEQYF. The DNA for the CDR3 is TGTGCCAGCAGCTTAAGGACAGGGGCCCACGAGCAGTACTTC.

This clone showed up just once. The V call is TRBV19, the J call TRBJ2-5, with a tentative D call TRBD2 (5 bases). The CDR3 loop spans 17 amino acids. Germline V CDR1 and CDR2: LNHDA, SQIVND (reference sequence). V was shortened by 5 bases and J by 0 bases, with 19 bases between the two germline ends. CDR3 protein: CASSVGKVRGYQETQYF. As DNA, the CDR3 is TGTGCCAGTAGTGTAGGCAAGGTCAGAGGGTACCAAGAGACCCAGTACTTC.

The chain links TRBV15 to TRBJ2-1, with 7 bases identical to TRBD1. After removal of 6 bases from V and 15 bases from J, the junction contained 8 bases not matched to a gene. Germline V gene data show CDR1 as LNHNV and CDR2 as YYDKDF (reference sequence). This CDR3 region has 11 residues. CDR3 residues: CATSRGQVWFF. CDR3 bases: TGTGCCACCAGTCGAGGACAGGTCTGGTTCTTC. The entire variable domain, with the rest obtained from reference TRBV15 and TRBJ2-1, is as follows: DAMVIQNPRYQVTQFGKPVTLSCSQTLNHNVMYWYQQKSSQAPKLLFHYYDKDFNNEADTPDNFQSRRPNTSFCFLDIRSPGLGDTAMYLCATSRGQVWFFGPGTRLTVL.

The gene calls are TRBV10-3 and TRBJ1-1; 11 positions match TRBD1. Losses at the gene ends were 10 bases for V and 3 bases for J; bases not matched to a gene: 10. The CDR3 has 15 residues. Looked up from germline, CDR1 is ENHRY and CDR2 is SYGVKD. The CDR3 bases are TGTGCCACCGACTCTGGACAGGGGGCGGACACTGAAGCTTTCTTT. Amino acids: CATDSGQGADTEAFF.